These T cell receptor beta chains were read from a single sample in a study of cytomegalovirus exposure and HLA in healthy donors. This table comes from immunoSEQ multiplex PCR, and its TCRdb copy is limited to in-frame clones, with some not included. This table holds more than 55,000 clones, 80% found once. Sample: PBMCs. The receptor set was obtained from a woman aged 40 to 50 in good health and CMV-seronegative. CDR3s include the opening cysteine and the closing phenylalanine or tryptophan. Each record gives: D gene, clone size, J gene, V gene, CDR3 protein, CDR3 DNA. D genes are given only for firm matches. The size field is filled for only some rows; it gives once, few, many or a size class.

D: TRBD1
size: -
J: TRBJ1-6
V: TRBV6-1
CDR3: CALRGQGASPLYF
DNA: TGTGCCCTCAGGGGGCAAGGGGCCTCACCCCTCTACTTT

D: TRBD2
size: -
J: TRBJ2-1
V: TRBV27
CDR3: CASSLSAGAGPEQFF
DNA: TGTGCCAGCAGTTTATCCGCGGGAGCCGGTCCGGAGCAGTTCTTC

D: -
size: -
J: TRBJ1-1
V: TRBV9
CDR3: CASSVGSTGGETEAFF
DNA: TGTGCCAGCAGCGTAGGTAGTACTGGGGGCGAGACTGAAGCTTTCTTT

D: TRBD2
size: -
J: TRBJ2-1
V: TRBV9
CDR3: CASSGGLAGVNNEQFF
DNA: TGTGCCAGCAGCGGGGGACTAGCGGGAGTTAACAATGAGCAGTTCTTC

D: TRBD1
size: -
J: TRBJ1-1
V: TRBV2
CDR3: CASSPGTGFGTEAFF
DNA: TGTGCCAGCAGCCCCGGGACAGGTTTTGGCACTGAAGCTTTCTTT

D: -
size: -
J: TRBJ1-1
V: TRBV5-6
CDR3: CASSLFKRFDTEAFF
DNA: TGTGCCAGCAGCTTGTTCAAGCGATTTGACACTGAAGCTTTCTTT

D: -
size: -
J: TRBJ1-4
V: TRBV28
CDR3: CASSVAPVTNEKLFF
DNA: TGTGCCAGCAGCGTAGCCCCAGTGACTAATGAAAAACTGTTTTTT

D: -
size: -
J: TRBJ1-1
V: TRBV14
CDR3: CASSQAGPISAMNTEAFF
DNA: TGTGCCAGCAGCCAAGCAGGGCCCATAAGTGCAATGAACACTGAAGCTTTCTTT

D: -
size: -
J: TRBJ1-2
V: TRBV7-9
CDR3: CASSLTGGGYTF
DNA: TGTGCCAGCAGCTTGACCGGGGGAGGCTACACCTTC

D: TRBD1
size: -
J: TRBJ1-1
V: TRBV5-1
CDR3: CASRQGTEAFF
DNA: TGCGCCAGCAGACAGGGGACTGAAGCTTTCTTT

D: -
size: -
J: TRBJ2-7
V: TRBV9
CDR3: CASSLRGTLEVYEQYF
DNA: TGTGCCAGCAGCCTCCGGGGGACGTTGGAAGTCTACGAGCAGTACTTC

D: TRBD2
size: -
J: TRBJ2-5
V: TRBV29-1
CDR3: CSVDWEGETQYF
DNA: TGCAGCGTTGATTGGGAGGGTGAGACCCAGTACTTC

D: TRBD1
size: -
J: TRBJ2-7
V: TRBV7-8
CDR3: CASSSSPGQGAYEQYF
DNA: TGTGCCAGCAGCTCGTCACCTGGACAGGGAGCCTACGAGCAGTACTTC

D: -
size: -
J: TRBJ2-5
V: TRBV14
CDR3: CASSQDPGWDSVKETQYF
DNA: TGTGCCAGCAGCCAAGATCCTGGGTGGGACTCCGTCAAAGAGACCCAGTACTTC

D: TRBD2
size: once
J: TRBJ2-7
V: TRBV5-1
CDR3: CASSLGGTSGSYEQYF
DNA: TGCGCCAGCAGCTTGGGCGGGACTAGCGGGAGCTACGAGCAGTACTTC

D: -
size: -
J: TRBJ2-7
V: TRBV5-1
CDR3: CASSQGQPRKYEQYF
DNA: TGCGCCAGCAGCCAGGGCCAGCCTAGAAAGTACGAGCAGTACTTC

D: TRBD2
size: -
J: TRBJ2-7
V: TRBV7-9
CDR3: CASSFPREGRNYEQYF
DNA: TGTGCCAGCAGCTTCCCGCGGGAGGGGAGGAATTACGAGCAGTACTTC